Shown below are 21 T cell receptor beta chains from a single sample sequenced in a study of cytotoxic CD8 clonotypes in ibrutinib-treated CLL. Generated by immunoSEQ multiplex PCR, the TCRdb table keeps only in-frame clones and is missing some. Found here are 200,000 or so clones, approximately 79% of them singletons; the top ten hold around 10%. The sample here was PBMCs, taken after 12 months of ibrutinib treatment. All receptors come from a human donor with chronic lymphocytic leukemia.

The chain combines TRBV19 with TRBJ1-4; TRBD1 agrees at 8 bases. Germline assignment: CDR1 LNHDA and CDR2 SQIVND (reference sequence). J was trimmed by 7 bases and V by 4 bases; bases with no gene match: 8. CDR3 size: 15 residues. In nucleotides, the CDR3 is TGTGCCAGTAGTACTTTCAGGGGGCTGACTGAAAAACTGTTTTTT. It specifies CASSTFRGLTEKLFF.

The chain employs TRBV6-5 and TRBJ2-7; 8 bases align to TRBD1. With 10 bases clipped from V and 7 bases from J, the junction kept 12 bases outside the gene matches. This CDR3 spans 13 amino acids. In germline, CDR1 is MNHEY, CDR2 SVGAGI. DNA for the CDR3: TGTGCCACCCTCTCCGGGACAGGCCGAGAGCAGTACTTC. Its protein is CATLSGTGREQYF.

This clone was seen a handful of times. J is TRBJ2-7 and V is TRBV28, with TRBD1 matching 8 bases. Germline CDR1 reads MDHEN; CDR2 reads SYDVKM. The CDR3 is 13 amino acids. V was pared by 8 bases and J by 2 bases, with 5 bases of the junction left unmatched. CDR3 nucleotide sequence: TGTGCCAGCGGCCGGACAGGGCCCTACGAGCAGTACTTC. Translation gives CASGRTGPYEQYF. The variable domain in full, completed from reference TRBV28 and TRBJ2-7, reads DVKVTQSSRYLVKRTGEKVFLECVQDMDHENMFWYRQDPGLGLRLIYFSYDVKMKEKGDIPEGYSVSREKKERFSLILESASTNQTSMYLCASGRTGPYEQYFGPGTRLTVT.

The chain combines TRBV9 with TRBJ2-7; 10 nucleotides match TRBD1. The CDR3 runs 16 residues. V lost 1 base, J lost 2 bases, and 6 bases stayed unmatched. Germline V CDR1 and CDR2: SGDLS, YYNGEE. The CDR3 protein is CASSVRSGTGAYEQYF. In DNA, the CDR3 is TGTGCCAGCAGCGTACGCTCCGGGACAGGGGCCTACGAGCAGTACTTC.

V and J are TRBV29-1 and TRBJ2-7; the D is unclear. CDR1 SQVTM and CDR2 ANQGSEA come from the germline V gene. V lost 4 bases, J lost 0 bases, and 7 bases lay in between. The CDR3 totals 12 residues. The CDR3 coding sequence is TGCAGCGTTGGGCAGAGCTCCTACGAGCAGTACTTC. Translating gives CSVGQSSYEQYF.

This chain uses TRBV28 with TRBJ1-2; the D is unclear. CDR3 length: 13 residues. The V gene lost 7 bases and the J gene lost 3 bases, with 12 bases spanning the gap. CDR1 and CDR2 from the germline V gene are MDHEN and SYDVKM. The CDR3, as DNA: TGTGCCAGCACCAATACAGAAGACTATGGCTACACCTTC. This sequence encodes CASTNTEDYGYTF.

This clone was seen just once. The rearrangement links TRBV10-3 to TRBJ2-3; perhaps TRBD1 as D (5 bases). Germline-derived CDR1 and CDR2 are ENHRY and SYGVKD. The CDR3 is made up of 14 amino acids. Deletions cut 4 bases from V and 3 bases from J, with 11 bases between. As DNA, the CDR3 is TGTGCCATCAGTGGGATAGGGGTAACAGATACGCAGTATTTT. Translation gives CAISGIGVTDTQYF.

This clone has only a few counts. The chain combines TRBV2 with TRBJ1-2; TRBD1 is a possible D gene (5 bases). The CDR3 consists of 14 residues. Trimming shortened V by 4 bases and J by 2 bases, and 11 bases separated the two germline ends. Germline V lookup: CDR1 SNHLY, CDR2 FYNNEI. This chain's CDR3 is CASSVGTSNYGYTF. CDR3 nucleotides: TGTGCCAGCAGTGTTGGGACCTCCAACTATGGCTACACCTTC.

This clone was detected a few times. The chain employs TRBV29-1 and TRBJ1-5; no clear D. The CDR3 contains 12 residues. Germline V CDR1 and CDR2: SQVTM, ANQGSEA. The germline V and J ends were trimmed by 4 bases and 0 bases, with 4 bases remaining between them. The CDR3 region has the DNA TGCAGCGTTGCGTATAGCAATCAGCCCCAGCATTTT. This gives the protein CSVAYSNQPQHF.

The rearrangement joins TRBV6-5 to TRBJ1-5; D gene uncertain. The V end was cut by 2 bases, the J end by 1 base, with 3 bases between. Per the germline V gene, CDR1 is MNHEY and CDR2 is SVGAGI. The CDR3 spans 13 residues. The CDR3 region is CASSYMSNQPQHF. DNA for the CDR3: TGTGCCAGCAGTTACATGAGCAATCAGCCCCAGCATTTT.

The genes are TRBV5-4 and TRBJ2-3; tentatively, D is TRBD1 (6 bases). The CDR3 consists of 15 residues. Germline V CDR1 and CDR2: SGHNT, YYREEE (reference sequence). V gave up 7 bases and J gave up 2 bases, with 17 bases separating them. The CDR3 nucleotides read TGTGCCAGCCGCGCTTCGACAGGTCTCACAGATACGCAGTATTTT. This gives the protein CASRASTGLTDTQYF.

This clone was seen once. CDR3 amino acids: CASSIVISQPQHF. The CDR3 DNA sequence: TGTGCCAGTAGTATAGTAATCAGTCAGCCCCAGCATTTT. The V call is TRBV19, the J call TRBJ1-5; no clear D. The CDR3 runs 13 residues. The germline gives CDR1 LNHDA, CDR2 SQIVND (reference sequence). V shed 1 base and J shed 6 bases, with 7 bases lying between them.

The chain is built from TRBV7-9 and TRBJ1-3; maybe TRBD1 (6 bases). Per germline, CDR1 SEHNR and CDR2 FQNEAQ (reference sequence). The length of the CDR3 is 17 residues. Trimming removed 4 bases at V and 0 bases at J, with 16 bases between. The DNA for the CDR3 is TGTGCCAGCAGCTCGGGAAGCGGACAGTTCTCTGGAAACACCATATATTTT. As protein: CASSSGSGQFSGNTIYF. Full variable domain (rest looked up from reference TRBV7-9 and TRBJ1-3): DTGVSQNPRHKITKRGQNVTFRCDPISEHNRLYWYRQTLGQGPEFLTYFQNEAQLEKSRLLSDRFSAERPKGSFSTLEIQRTEQGDSAMYLCASSSGSGQFSGNTIYFGEGSWLTVV.

The chain combines TRBV2 with TRBJ2-3; the match to TRBD2 covers 10 bases. After removal of 5 bases from V and 2 bases from J, the junction contained 7 bases not matched to a gene. The CDR3 spans 16 residues. Germline assignment: CDR1 SNHLY and CDR2 FYNNEI. CDR3 protein: CASSSFSGGSTDTQYF. CDR3 DNA sequence: TGTGCCAGCAGTTCTTTTAGCGGGGGGTCCACAGATACGCAGTATTTT. Variable domain in full (rest from reference TRBV2 and TRBJ2-3): EPEVTQTPSHQVTQMGQEVILRCVPISNHLYFYWYRQILGQKVEFLVSFYNNEISEKSEIFDDQFSVERPDGSNFTLKIRSTKLEDSAMYFCASSSFSGGSTDTQYFGPGTRLTVL.

The chain employs TRBV4-1 and TRBJ2-1; D gene unclear. Trimming took 0 bases from V and 5 from J, leaving 11 bases between them. This CDR3 contains 15 residues. Germline CDR1 MGHRA, CDR2 YSYEKL. CDR3 nucleotides: TGCGCCAGCAGCCAAGATTCCAGGCTAAACAATGAGCAGTTCTTC. Its protein product is CASSQDSRLNNEQFF.

The rearrangement uses TRBV29-1 and TRBJ2-7; the D gene is possibly TRBD2 (6 bases). V was trimmed by 6 bases and J by 1 base, leaving 19 bases between them. Germline assignment: CDR1 SQVTM and CDR2 ANQGSEA. The CDR3 consists of 15 residues. The CDR3 loop is CSVLPFGGTSYEQYF. In nucleotides, the CDR3 is TGCAGCGTCCTCCCCTTCGGAGGGACTTCCTACGAGCAGTACTTC.

Written as DNA, the CDR3 is TGTGCCAGCAGCCAAGTAGGGAATAGGGGGCAGGACGAGCAGTACTTC. Translating gives CASSQVGNRGQDEQYF. The chain has TRBV4-2 and TRBJ2-7; TRBD1 matches at 7 bases. Germline V CDR1 and CDR2: LGHNA, YNFKEQ. CDR3 size: 16 residues. The V gene end was trimmed by 1 base and the J gene end by 5 bases; junction bases not matched to a gene: 11.

The rearrangement joins TRBV2 to TRBJ1-3, with TRBD1 identical over 7 bases. CDR3 length: 15 residues. The ends lost 5 bases at V and 3 bases at J; junction bases unmatched: 7. Germline loops: CDR1 SNHLY, CDR2 FYNNEI. In nucleotides, the CDR3 is TGTGCCAGCAGTCGACAGGGTCCGCGTGGAAACACCATATATTTT. Translating gives CASSRQGPRGNTIYF.

The chain uses TRBV2 and TRBJ2-5, with D possibly matching TRBD2 (6 bases). CDR1 SNHLY and CDR2 FYNNEI come from the germline V gene. Trimming left V 6 bases short and J 2 bases short, with 16 bases between. The CDR3 has 15 residues. In nucleotides, the CDR3 is TGTGCCAGCAGCCCCGGTGGAGGGAGGCAAGAGACCCAGTACTTC. It translates to CASSPGGGRQETQYF.

This chain links TRBV9 with TRBJ1-5, with D perhaps matching TRBD1 (5 bases). Germline V gene sequence: CDR1 SGDLS, CDR2 YYNGEE. This CDR3 spans 13 amino acids. The ends were cut back, 5 bases at V and 4 bases at J, with 10 bases in the middle. The CDR3 DNA reads as TGTGCCAGCAGTAGCGACAGAAATCAGCCCCAGCATTTT. Amino acids: CASSSDRNQPQHF.

The rearrangement joins TRBV4-1 to TRBJ2-7, with D perhaps matching TRBD2 (7 bases). Germline values: CDR1 MGHRA, CDR2 YSYEKL. V lost 2 bases and J lost 2, with 13 bases in between. CDR3 size: 15 residues. DNA of the CDR3: TGCGCCAGCAGCCAATGGGAGGGGGGGACCTACGAGCAGTACTTC. This sequence encodes CASSQWEGGTYEQYF.